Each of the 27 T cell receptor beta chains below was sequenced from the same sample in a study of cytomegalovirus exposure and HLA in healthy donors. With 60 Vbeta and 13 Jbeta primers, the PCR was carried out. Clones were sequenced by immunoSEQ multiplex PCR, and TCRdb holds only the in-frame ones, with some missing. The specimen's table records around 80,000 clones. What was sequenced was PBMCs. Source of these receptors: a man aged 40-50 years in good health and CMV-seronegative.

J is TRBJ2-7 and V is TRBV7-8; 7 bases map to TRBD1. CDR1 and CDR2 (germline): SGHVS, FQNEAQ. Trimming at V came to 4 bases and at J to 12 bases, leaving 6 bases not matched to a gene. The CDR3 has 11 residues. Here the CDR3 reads CASSSSGTAYF. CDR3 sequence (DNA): TGTGCCAGCAGCTCATCCGGGACAGCGTACTTC.

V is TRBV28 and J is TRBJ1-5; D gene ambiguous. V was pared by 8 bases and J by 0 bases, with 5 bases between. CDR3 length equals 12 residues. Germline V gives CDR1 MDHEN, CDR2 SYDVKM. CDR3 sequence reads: CASLNSNQPQHF. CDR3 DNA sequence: TGTGCCAGCCTAAATAGCAATCAGCCCCAGCATTTT.

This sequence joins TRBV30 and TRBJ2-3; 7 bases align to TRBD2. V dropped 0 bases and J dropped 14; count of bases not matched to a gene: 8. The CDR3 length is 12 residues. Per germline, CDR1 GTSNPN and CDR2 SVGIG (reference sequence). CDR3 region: CAWSVRAGPLYF. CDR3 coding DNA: TGTGCCTGGAGTGTACGAGCGGGGCCACTGTATTTT. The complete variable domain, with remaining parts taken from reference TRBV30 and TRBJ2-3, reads SQTIHQWPATLVQPVGSPLSLECTVEGTSNPNLYWYRQAAGRGLQLLFYSVGIGQISSEVPQNLSASRPQDRQFILSSKKLLLSDSGFYLCAWSVRAGPLYFGPGTRLTVL.

CDR3 sequence (DNA): TGTGCCAGCAGTCTAAGGGCCGGGGGCTCCTACAATGAGCAGTTCTTC. Residues: CASSLRAGGSYNEQFF. The genes are TRBV11-2 and TRBJ2-1; maybe TRBD2 (6 bases). This CDR3 spans 16 amino acids. V lost 6 bases and J 0 bases, leaving 15 bases between the germline ends. Per the germline V gene, CDR1 is SGHAT and CDR2 is FQNNGV.

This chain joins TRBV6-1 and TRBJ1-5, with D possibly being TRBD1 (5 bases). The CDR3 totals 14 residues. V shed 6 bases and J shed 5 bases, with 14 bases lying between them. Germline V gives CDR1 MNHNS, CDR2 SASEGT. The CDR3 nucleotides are TGTGCCAGCAGCGCCCTCGGGGGTGATCAGCCCCAGCATTTT. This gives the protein CASSALGGDQPQHF.

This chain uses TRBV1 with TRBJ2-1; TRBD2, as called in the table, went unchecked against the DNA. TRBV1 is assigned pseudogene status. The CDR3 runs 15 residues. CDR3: CTSSHRLAEVDEQFF. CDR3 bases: TGCACCAGCAGCCACCGACTAGCGGAGGTGGATGAGCAGTTCTTC.

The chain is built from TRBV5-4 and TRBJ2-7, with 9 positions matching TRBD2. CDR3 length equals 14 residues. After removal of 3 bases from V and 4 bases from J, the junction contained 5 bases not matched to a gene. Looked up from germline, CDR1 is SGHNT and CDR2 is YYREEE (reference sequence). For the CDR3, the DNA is TGTGCCAGCAGCTCCCAGCGGGGGGAGTACGAGCAGTACTTC. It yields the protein CASSSQRGEYEQYF.

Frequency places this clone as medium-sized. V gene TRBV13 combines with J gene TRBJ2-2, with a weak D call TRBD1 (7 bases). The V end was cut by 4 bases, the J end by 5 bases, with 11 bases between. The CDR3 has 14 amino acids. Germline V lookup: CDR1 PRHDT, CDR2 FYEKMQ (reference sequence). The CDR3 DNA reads TGTGCCAGCAGCTGGAGGGGGCGGACCGGGGAGCTGTTTTTT. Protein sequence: CASSWRGRTGELFF. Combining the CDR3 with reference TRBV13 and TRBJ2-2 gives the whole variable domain AAGVIQSPRHLIKEKRETATLKCYPIPRHDTVYWYQQGPGQDPQFLISFYEKMQSDKGSIPDRFSAQQFSDYHSELNMSSLELGDSALYFCASSWRGRTGELFFGEGSRLTVL.

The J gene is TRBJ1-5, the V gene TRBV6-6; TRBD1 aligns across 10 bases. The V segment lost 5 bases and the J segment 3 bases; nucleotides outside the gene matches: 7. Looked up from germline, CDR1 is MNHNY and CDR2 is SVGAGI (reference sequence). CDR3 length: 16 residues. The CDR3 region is CASSPRGQGVNQPQHF. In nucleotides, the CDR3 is TGTGCCAGCAGTCCACGAGGACAGGGGGTCAATCAGCCCCAGCATTTT.

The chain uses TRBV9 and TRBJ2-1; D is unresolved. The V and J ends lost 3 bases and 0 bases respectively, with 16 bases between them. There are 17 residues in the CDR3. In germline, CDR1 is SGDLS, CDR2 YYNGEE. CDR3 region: CASSAHSRGASYNEQFF. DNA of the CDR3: TGTGCCAGCAGCGCGCACTCCCGTGGAGCCTCCTACAATGAGCAGTTCTTC. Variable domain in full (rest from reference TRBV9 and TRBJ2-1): DSGVTQTPKHLITATGQRVTLRCSPRSGDLSVYWYQQSLDQGLQFLIQYYNGEERAKGNILERFSAQQFPDLHSELNLSSLELGDSALYFCASSAHSRGASYNEQFFGPGTRLTVL.

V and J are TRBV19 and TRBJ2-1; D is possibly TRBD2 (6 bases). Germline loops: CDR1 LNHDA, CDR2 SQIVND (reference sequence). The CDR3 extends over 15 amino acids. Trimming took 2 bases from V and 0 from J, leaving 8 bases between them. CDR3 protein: CASSISGLSYNEQFF. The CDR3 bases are TGTGCCAGTAGTATAAGCGGGCTCTCCTACAATGAGCAGTTCTTC.

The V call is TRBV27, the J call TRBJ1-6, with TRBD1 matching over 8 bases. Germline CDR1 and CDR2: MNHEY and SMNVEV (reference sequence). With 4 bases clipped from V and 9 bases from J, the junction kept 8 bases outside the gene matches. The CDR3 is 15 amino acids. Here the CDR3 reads CASSSIDRGFSPLHF. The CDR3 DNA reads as TGTGCCAGCAGTTCTATAGACAGGGGATTTTCACCCCTCCACTTT.

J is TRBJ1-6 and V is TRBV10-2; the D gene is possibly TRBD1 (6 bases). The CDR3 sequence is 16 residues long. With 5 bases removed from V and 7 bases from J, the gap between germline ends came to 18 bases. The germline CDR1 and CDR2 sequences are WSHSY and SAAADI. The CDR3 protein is CASSYYGQTENSPLHF. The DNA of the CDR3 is TGCGCCAGCAGTTATTACGGACAGACGGAAAATTCACCCCTCCACTTT.

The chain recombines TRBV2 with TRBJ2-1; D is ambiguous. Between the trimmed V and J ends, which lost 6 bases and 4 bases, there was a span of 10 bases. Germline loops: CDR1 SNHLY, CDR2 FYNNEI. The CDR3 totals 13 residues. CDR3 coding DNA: TGTGCCAGCAGCGTCGACTTATACAATGAGCAGTTCTTC. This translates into CASSVDLYNEQFF.

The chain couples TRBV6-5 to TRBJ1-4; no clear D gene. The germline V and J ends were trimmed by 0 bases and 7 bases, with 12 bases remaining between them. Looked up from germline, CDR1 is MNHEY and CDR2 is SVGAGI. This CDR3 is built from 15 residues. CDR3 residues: CASSYSSGEAEKLFF. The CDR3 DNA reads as TGTGCCAGCAGTTACTCGAGTGGGGAGGCTGAAAAACTGTTTTTT.

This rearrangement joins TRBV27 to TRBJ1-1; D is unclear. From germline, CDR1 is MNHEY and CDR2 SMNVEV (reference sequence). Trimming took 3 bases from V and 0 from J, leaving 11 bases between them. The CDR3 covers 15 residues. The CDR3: CASSFRGGLNTEAFF. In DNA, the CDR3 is TGTGCCAGCAGTTTTAGAGGCGGGTTGAACACTGAAGCTTTCTTT.

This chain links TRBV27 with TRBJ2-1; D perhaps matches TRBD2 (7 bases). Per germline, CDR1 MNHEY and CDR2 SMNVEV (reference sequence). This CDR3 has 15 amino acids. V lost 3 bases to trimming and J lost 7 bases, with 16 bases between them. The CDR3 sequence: CASSLPGGHYNEQFF. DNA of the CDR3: TGTGCCAGCAGTTTGCCGGGGGGCCATTATAATGAGCAGTTCTTC.

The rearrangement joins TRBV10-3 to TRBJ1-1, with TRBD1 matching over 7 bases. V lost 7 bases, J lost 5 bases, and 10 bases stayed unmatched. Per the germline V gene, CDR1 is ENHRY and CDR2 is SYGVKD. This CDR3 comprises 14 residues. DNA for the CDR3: TGTGCCATCAAGAGGGGGCTCAGAGAAACTGAAGCTTTCTTT. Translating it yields CAIKRGLRETEAFF.

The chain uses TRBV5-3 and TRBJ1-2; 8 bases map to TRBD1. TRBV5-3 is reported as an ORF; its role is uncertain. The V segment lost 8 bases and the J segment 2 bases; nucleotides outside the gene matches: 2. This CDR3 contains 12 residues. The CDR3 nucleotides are TGTGCCAGTCGACAGGGGAACTATGGCTACACCTTC. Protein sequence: CASRQGNYGYTF.

CDR3 sequence reads: CSVNNRGTGELFF. The CDR3 DNA sequence: TGCAGCGTTAATAACAGGGGAACCGGGGAGCTGTTTTTT. The chain is built from TRBV29-1 and TRBJ2-2, with TRBD1 identical over 7 bases. This CDR3 comprises 13 residues. With V trimmed by 5 bases and J by 5 bases, 5 bases remained unmatched. CDR1 and CDR2 from the germline V gene are SQVTM and ANQGSEA.

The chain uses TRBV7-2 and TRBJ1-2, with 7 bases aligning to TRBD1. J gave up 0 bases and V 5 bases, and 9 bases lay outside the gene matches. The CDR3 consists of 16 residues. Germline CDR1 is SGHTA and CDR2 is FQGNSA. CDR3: CASSQGQSRANYGYTF. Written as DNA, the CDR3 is TGTGCCAGCAGCCAGGGACAGAGCAGAGCTAACTATGGCTACACCTTC.

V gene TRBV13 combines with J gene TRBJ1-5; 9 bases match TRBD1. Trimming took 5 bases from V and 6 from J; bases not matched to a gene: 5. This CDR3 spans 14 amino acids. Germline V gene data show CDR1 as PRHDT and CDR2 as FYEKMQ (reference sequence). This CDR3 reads CASSAGTGTQPQHF. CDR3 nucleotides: TGTGCCAGCAGCGCCGGGACAGGGACTCAGCCCCAGCATTTT.

CDR3 bases: TGTGCCAGTACCTCACAAGGGGGCGCCCACTATGGCTACACCTTC. Its protein is CASTSQGGAHYGYTF. The chain couples TRBV19 to TRBJ1-2; 7 nucleotides agree with TRBD1. Germline V CDR1 and CDR2: LNHDA, SQIVND (reference sequence). The CDR3 consists of 15 residues. Germline trimming cut 7 bases from V and 3 bases from J; bases unmatched to any gene: 11. The whole variable domain, filled in from reference TRBV19 and TRBJ1-2, reads DGGITQSPKYLFRKEGQNVTLSCEQNLNHDAMYWYRQDPGQGLRLIYYSQIVNDFQKGDIAEGYSVSREKKESFPLTVTSAQKNPTAFYLCASTSQGGAHYGYTFGSGTRLTVV.

CDR3 nucleotides: TGTGCCAGTAGGGCAACCATGAACACTGAAGCTTTCTTT. Amino acid sequence: CASRATMNTEAFF. V usage is TRBV19 and J usage is TRBJ1-1; no definite D call. The CDR3 length is 13 residues. Germline V lookup: CDR1 LNHDA, CDR2 SQIVND (reference sequence). V lost 6 bases and J lost 0, with 8 bases in between.

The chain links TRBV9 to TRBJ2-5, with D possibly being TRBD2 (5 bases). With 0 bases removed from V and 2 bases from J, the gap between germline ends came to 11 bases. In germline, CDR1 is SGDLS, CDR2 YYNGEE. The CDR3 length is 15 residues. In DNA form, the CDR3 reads TGTGCCAGCAGCGTAGGGGGAGTCGGGCAAGAGACCCAGTACTTC. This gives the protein CASSVGGVGQETQYF.

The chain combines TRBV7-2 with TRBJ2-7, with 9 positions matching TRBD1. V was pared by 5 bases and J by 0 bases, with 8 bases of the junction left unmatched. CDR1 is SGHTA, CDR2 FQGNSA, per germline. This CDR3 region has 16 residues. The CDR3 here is CASSRLGTGSSYEQYF. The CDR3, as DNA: TGTGCCAGCAGCCGACTCGGGACAGGGTCCTCCTACGAGCAGTACTTC.

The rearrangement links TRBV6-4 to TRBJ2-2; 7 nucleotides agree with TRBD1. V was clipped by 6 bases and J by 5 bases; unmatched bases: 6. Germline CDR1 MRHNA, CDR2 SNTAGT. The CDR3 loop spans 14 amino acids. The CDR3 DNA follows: TGTGCCAGCAGACAGGGGCCCCTGACCGGGGAGCTGTTTTTT. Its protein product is CASRQGPLTGELFF.